Listed below are T cell receptor beta chains from one sample, sequenced in a study of shared clonotypes between healthy human individuals. The method was immunoSEQ multiplex PCR; TCRdb's version includes in-frame clones alone and lacks a portion of them. The table includes 2.3 million or so clones, just over 90% detected once. Specimen: naive CD4+ T cells from PBMCs. The receptors stem from a young man in good health. Some clones in this sample may be carry-over from other donors' samples. Both conserved end residues are part of each CDR3. The D gene is left open where the match is weak. Clone size, where shown, is once, few, many, or a class for clones that have expanded.

cdr3_nt cdr3_aa v_call clone_size j_call d_call
TGCAGCGTTAGACAGCCTCTTAACTATGGCTACACCTTC CSVRQPLNYGYTF TRBV29-1 . TRBJ1-2 .
TGTGCCAGCTCACCCGATTCGACAGGGGTCTCTGGGGCCAACGTCCTGACTTTC CASSPDSTGVSGANVLTF TRBV18 . TRBJ2-6 TRBD1
TGCAGCGCAACACAGGGGTTGGCCACTGAAGCTTTCTTT CSATQGLATEAFF TRBV29-1 . TRBJ1-1 TRBD1
TGTGCCAGCTCACCACAAGGGAACTATGGCTACACCTTC CASSPQGNYGYTF TRBV18 . TRBJ1-2 .
TGTGCCACCAATTCTTTCGGGACAGGGGCTTCACCCCTCCACTTT CATNSFGTGASPLHF TRBV6-1 . TRBJ1-6 TRBD1
TGTGCCAGCAGCGTCCTAGGGGCGGGAGCGATCTACGAGCAGTACTTC CASSVLGAGAIYEQYF TRBV9 . TRBJ2-7 TRBD2
TGTGCCAGCAGCCCCTCCGGGACCTACAATGAGCAGTTCTTC CASSPSGTYNEQFF TRBV9 . TRBJ2-1 .
TGTGCCAGCAGCCAAGGGACCAGACAAGAGACCCAGTACTTC CASSQGTRQETQYF TRBV4-2 . TRBJ2-5 .
TGTGCTAGTGGTTCGACAGGGGGTTTCACTGAAGCTTTCTTT CASGSTGGFTEAFF TRBV12-5 once TRBJ1-1 TRBD1
TGTGCCAGCAGCTTAATTGGCAAGTTGGAGACCCAGTACTTC CASSLIGKLETQYF TRBV7-7 . TRBJ2-5 .
TGTGCCAGCAGTTTAGTGGGGGGTGTGCTTTCGTACCAAGAGACCCAGTACTTC CASSLVGGVLSYQETQYF TRBV27 . TRBJ2-5 .
TGTGCCAGCAGGGGGTCGGGGGATACGCAGTATTTT CASRGSGDTQYF TRBV5-4 . TRBJ2-3 .
TGTGCCAGCGGGGACTATGGCTACACCTTC CASGDYGYTF TRBV9 . TRBJ1-2 .
TGTGCCAGCAGCTTAGCGTCTATGCCAGCCTATGACGTTGGCCAAGAGACCCAGTACTTC CASSLASMPAYDVGQETQYF TRBV7-2 . TRBJ2-5 .